The text below deals with one T cell receptor beta chain. The target antigen is unknown. Germline assignment: CDR1 SNHLY and CDR2 FYNNEI. This CDR3 has 14 amino acids. The trim removed 6 bases at V and 4 bases at J, leaving 5 bases unmatched. The data originate from a study of PD-1 blockade in classical Hodgkin lymphoma. General study findings and limits: Patients were excluded if nivolumab began under 1 year after ASCT (the autologous transplant). Complete responders matched newly diagnosed patients in baseline diversity. CD4+ but not CD8+ TCR diversity rose significantly by C4D1.

Measured with immunoSEQ multiplex PCR; TCRdb has only the in-frame clones, and not every one. The table records tens of thousands of clones, roughly 89% of them present only once. As for time point: cycle 4 day 1 (C4D1), after 6 weeks of nivolumab. Following autologous stem cell transplantation, relapse occurred in every patient, and exposure to brentuximab vedotin varied. The sequencing used peripheral blood mononuclear cells (PBMCs), collected before the fourth cycle of nivolumab. This clonotype was obtained from a human donor with classical Hodgkin lymphoma. J is TRBJ2-7 and V is TRBV2; 11 positions match TRBD2. The CDR3 DNA follows: TGTGCCAGCAGGGGACTAGCGGCCGCTTACGAGCAGTACTTC. Amino acid sequence: CASRGLAAAYEQYF. Full variable domain (outside the CDR3, taken from reference TRBV2 and TRBJ2-7): EPEVTQTPSHQVTQMGQEVILRCVPISNHLYFYWYRQILGQKVEFLVSFYNNEISEKSEIFDDQFSVERPDGSNFTLKIRSTKLEDSAMYFCASRGLAAAYEQYFGPGTRLTVT.